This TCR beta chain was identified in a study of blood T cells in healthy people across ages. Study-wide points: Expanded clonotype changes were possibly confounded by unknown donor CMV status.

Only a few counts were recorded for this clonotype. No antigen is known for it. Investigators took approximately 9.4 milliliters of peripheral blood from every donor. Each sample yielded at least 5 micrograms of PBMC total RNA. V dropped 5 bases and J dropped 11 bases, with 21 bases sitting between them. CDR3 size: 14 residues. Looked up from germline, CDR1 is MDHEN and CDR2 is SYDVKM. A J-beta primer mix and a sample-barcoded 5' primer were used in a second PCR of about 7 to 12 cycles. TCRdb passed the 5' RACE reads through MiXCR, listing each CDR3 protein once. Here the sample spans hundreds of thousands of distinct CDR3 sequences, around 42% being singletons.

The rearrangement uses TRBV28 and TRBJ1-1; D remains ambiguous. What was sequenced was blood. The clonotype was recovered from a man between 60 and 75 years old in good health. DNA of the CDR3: TGTGCCAGCAGTCTTGGTGGCCTTTCTGGCGCGGCTTTCTTT. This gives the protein CASSLGGLSGAAFF.